The clone carrying this T cell receptor (delta chain) was observed at least ten times. The data originate from a study of γδ T cells in repeated Plasmodium falciparum infection. Study-wide context: Donors were malaria-exposed Malian children or age- and gender-matched Australian children. Timepoints: baseline, immediately before selected infections, and 21 days after every infection. Four controlled malaria infections with P. falciparum NF54 spanned roughly 97 weeks.

Flow sorting of PBMC yielded separate Vgamma9/Vdelta2+ and Vdelta2-negative gammadelta T cell populations for bulk repertoire analysis. TCRdb redid the clone calls on the multiplex PCR reads with CATT. The sample has 85,000 to 95,000 delta-chain clones; about 1.5% are singletons. Germline CDR1 reads TSWWSYY; CDR2 reads QGS. The CDR3 loop spans 13 amino acids. Germline trimming cut 4 bases from V and 3 bases from J; bases unmatched to any gene: 0. This clonotype was obtained from a pool of human donors (malaria-infected and uninfected, not separated). Sample: gamma-delta T cells from blood. The J gene is TRDJ1, the V gene TRDV1, with 9 nucleotides matching TRDD3. As DNA, the CDR3 is TGTGCTCTTGGGGGGGGATACGCCGATAAACTCATCTTT. This translates into CALGGGYADKLIF.